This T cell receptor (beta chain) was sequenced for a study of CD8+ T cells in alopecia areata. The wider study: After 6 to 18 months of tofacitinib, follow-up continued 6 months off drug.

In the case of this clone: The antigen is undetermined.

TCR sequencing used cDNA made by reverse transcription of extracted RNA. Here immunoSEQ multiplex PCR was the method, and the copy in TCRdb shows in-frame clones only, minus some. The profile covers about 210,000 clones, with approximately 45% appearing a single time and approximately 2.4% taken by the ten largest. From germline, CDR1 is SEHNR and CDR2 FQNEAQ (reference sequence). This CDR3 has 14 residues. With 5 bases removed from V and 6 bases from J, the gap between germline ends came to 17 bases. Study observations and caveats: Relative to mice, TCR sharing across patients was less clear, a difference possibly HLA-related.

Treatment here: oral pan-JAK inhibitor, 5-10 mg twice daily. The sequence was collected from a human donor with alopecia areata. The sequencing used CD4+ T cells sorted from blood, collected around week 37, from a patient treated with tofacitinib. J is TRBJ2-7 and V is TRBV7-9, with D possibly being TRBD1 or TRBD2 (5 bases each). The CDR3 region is CASSPPPARGEQYF. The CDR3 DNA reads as TGTGCCAGCAGCCCGCCCCCGGCGAGGGGCGAGCAGTACTTC.